This TCR beta chain appears in the sequencing data of a study of regulatory T cells in long-lasting Graves disease. According to the study, TCR beta libraries were built with iRepertoire HTBI primers and CDR3-region Arm-PCR. One entry per CDR3 protein results from TCRdb running MiXCR on the multiplex PCR reads. The data contain roughly 400,000 distinct CDR3 sequences, 20% to 25% of them seen just once; the ten biggest clones take up around 20%. Sample time point: persistent/refractory GD, antithyroid drugs over 5 years with positive TRAb. PBMC-derived RNA was used for the TCR library. The specimen was peripheral blood mononuclear cells (PBMCs), collected when the disease was refractory, from a patient treated with antithyroid drugs. The origin of this receptor is a female donor with Graves disease.

The CDR3 spells CASSLTASGANVLTF. The DNA of the CDR3 is TGTGCCAGCAGTTTAACTGCTTCTGGGGCCAACGTCCTGACTTTC. This chain links TRBV12-3 or TRBV12-4 with TRBJ2-6; D is undetermined. Between the trimmed V and J ends, which lost 2 bases and 1 base, there was a span of 6 bases. This CDR3 comprises 15 residues.